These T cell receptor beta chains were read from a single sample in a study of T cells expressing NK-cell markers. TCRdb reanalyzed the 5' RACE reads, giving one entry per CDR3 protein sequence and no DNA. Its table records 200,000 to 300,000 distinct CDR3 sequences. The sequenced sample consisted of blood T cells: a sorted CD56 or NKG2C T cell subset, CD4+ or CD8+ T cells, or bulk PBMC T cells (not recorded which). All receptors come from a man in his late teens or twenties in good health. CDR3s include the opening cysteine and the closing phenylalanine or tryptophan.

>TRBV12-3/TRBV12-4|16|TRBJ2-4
CASTSGPVLAKNIQYF
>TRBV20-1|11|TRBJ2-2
CSARGDGELFF
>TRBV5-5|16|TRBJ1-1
CASRRIWDGSNTEAFF
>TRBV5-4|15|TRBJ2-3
CASSLRQGILDTQYF
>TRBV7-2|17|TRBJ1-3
CASSLGQGRVSGNTIYF
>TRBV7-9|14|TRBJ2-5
CASSPGTVKRAQYF
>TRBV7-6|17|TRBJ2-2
CASSLGSSGKGTGELFF
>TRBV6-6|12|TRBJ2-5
CASSYLGGQCYF
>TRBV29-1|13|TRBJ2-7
CSVRTGSSYEQYF
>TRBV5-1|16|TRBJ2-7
CASSPGAGGITYEQYF
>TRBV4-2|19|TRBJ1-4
CASSLSGTPAVPLGEKLFF
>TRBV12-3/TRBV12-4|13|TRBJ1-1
CSSSWSQLTEAFF
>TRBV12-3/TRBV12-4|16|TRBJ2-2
CASSREGAEGTGELFF
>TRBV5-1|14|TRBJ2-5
CASSWTGERETQYF
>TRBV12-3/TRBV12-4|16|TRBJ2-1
CASRNQGKRDYNEQFF
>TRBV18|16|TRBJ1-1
CASSPRDGVMNTEAFF
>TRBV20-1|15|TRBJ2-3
CSARRLAGSTDTQYF
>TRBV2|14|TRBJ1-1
CASSEGRVNTEAFF